These 12 T cell receptor beta chains originate from one sample sequenced in a study of blood T cell repertoires in COVID-19. Some clones are missing from TCRdb's copy, which holds only in-frame ones; the method was immunoSEQ multiplex PCR. The sample yields tens of thousands of clones, 65% to 85% seen once. The sequencing input was peripheral blood. All receptors derive from a human donor in a cohort sampled during active COVID-19.

This chain links TRBV19 with TRBJ1-2, with D tentatively TRBD1 (5 bases). Trimming stripped 6 bases from V and 2 bases from J, with 16 bases between. The CDR3 spans 15 residues. Germline assignment: CDR1 LNHDA and CDR2 SQIVND (reference sequence). DNA of the CDR3: TGTGCCAGTAGCCCCCTCGGCCGGGGGAACTATGGCTACACCTTC. As protein: CASSPLGRGNYGYTF.

The rearrangement joins TRBV5-1 to TRBJ1-6; no firm D call. The germline CDR1 and CDR2 sequences are SGHRS and YFSETQ. The CDR3 runs 17 residues. Deletions cut 1 base from V and 14 bases from J, with 25 bases between. This CDR3 is CASSLLATASGSGTLHF. The CDR3, as DNA: TGCGCCAGCAGCTTGCTTGCGACCGCGTCGGGGTCAGGAACCCTCCACTTT.

The CDR3 DNA reads as TGCGCCAGCAGCTTGGGGGGCATCACAGGGGGTGAGCAGTTCTTC. Amino acids: CASSLGGITGGEQFF. The J gene is TRBJ2-1, the V gene TRBV5-1; 8 bases align to TRBD1. Germline trimming cut 0 bases from V and 9 bases from J; bases unmatched to any gene: 8. From germline, CDR1 is SGHRS and CDR2 YFSETQ. The CDR3 totals 15 residues.

This clone was detected only once. The chain is built from TRBV25-1 and TRBJ2-2; tentatively, D is TRBD1 (5 bases). CDR3 length equals 12 residues. The germline V gene encodes CDR1 MGHDK and CDR2 SYGVNS. Trimming shortened V by 10 bases and J by 7 bases, and 13 bases separated the two germline ends. The CDR3 loop is CATMQGSGELFF. CDR3 nucleotide sequence: TGTGCCACCATGCAGGGAAGCGGGGAGCTGTTTTTT.

The J gene is TRBJ2-1, the V gene TRBV24-1; TRBD1 aligns across 8 bases. Germline values: CDR1 KGHDR, CDR2 SFDVKD. The V segment lost 9 bases and the J segment 4 bases; nucleotides outside the gene matches: 13. CDR3 length: 16 amino acids. In DNA, the CDR3 is TGTGCCACCGCCAGGGGGCAGGCGGGGTCTTACAATGAGCAGTTCTTC. Amino acids: CATARGQAGSYNEQFF.

The chain has TRBV27 and TRBJ1-6; 10 nucleotides match TRBD1. V shed 5 bases, J shed 9 bases, and the junction held 10 bases outside the gene matches. This CDR3 has 16 residues. Germline CDR1 reads MNHEY; CDR2 reads SMNVEV (reference sequence). CDR3 nucleotide sequence: TGTGCCAGCAGTATAGGAGCCGGGACAGGGGTTTCACCCCTCCACTTT. As protein: CASSIGAGTGVSPLHF.

V is TRBV6-5 and J is TRBJ2-7, with D possibly TRBD2 on 5 matching bases. The CDR3 sequence is 15 residues long. The germline CDR1 and CDR2 sequences are MNHEY and SVGAGI. Trimming cost V 6 bases and J 2 bases, with 17 bases left between them. The CDR3 nucleotides read TGTGCCAGCAGCCGAGCGGCAGCTCCCACCTACGAGCAGTACTTC. Its protein product is CASSRAAAPTYEQYF.

J is TRBJ2-1 and V is TRBV7-9; 8 positions agree with TRBD1. J lost 0 bases, V lost 4 bases, and 2 bases had no gene match. The germline V gene encodes CDR1 SEHNR and CDR2 FQNEAQ (reference sequence). This CDR3 has 15 amino acids. The CDR3 bases are TGTGCCAGCAGCTCCGGGACAGGCTCCTACAATGAGCAGTTCTTC. This translates into CASSSGTGSYNEQFF.

V gene TRBV9 combines with J gene TRBJ1-3, with D possibly matching TRBD1 (5 bases). The CDR3 sequence is 15 residues long. Germline V gives CDR1 SGDLS, CDR2 YYNGEE. V lost 0 bases and J lost 4, with 11 bases in between. DNA of the CDR3: TGTGCCAGCAGCGTAGAGCGGGGGATCGGAAACACCATATATTTT. Its protein product is CASSVERGIGNTIYF.

The rearrangement uses TRBV14 and TRBJ2-5, with D perhaps TRBD1 (6 bases). The V gene's germline CDR1 is SGHDN and CDR2 FVKESK. Deletions cut 1 base from V and 5 bases from J, with 14 bases between. This CDR3 comprises 15 residues. CDR3 sequence (DNA): TGTGCCAGCAGCCAAGTGCAGGGGCGCAGGGAGACCCAGTACTTC. Its translation is CASSQVQGRRETQYF.

A few counts support this clone. The chain links TRBV12-3 or TRBV12-4 to TRBJ1-2, with TRBD1 matching over 7 bases. V gave up 6 bases and J gave up 3 bases; unmatched junction bases: 4. The CDR3 extends over 13 amino acids. DNA for the CDR3: TGTGCCAGCAGCTTGGGACAGTACTATGGCTACACCTTC. Its protein is CASSLGQYYGYTF.

The CDR3 region has the DNA TGTGCCAGCAGCCGGGTATTCGACATTCAGTACTTC. Its translation is CASSRVFDIQYF. The V call is TRBV5-5, the J call TRBJ2-4; D gene ambiguous. Trimming cost V 4 bases and J 8 bases, with 10 bases left between them. The CDR3 has 12 amino acids. CDR1 is SGHKS, CDR2 YYEKEE, per germline (reference sequence).